Listed below are T cell receptor beta chains from one sample, sequenced in a study of cytomegalovirus exposure and HLA in healthy donors. Sequencing used immunoSEQ multiplex PCR; TCRdb keeps in-frame clones, though not all of them. The sample lists roughly 120,000 clones; approximately 89% were seen once. Sequenced sample: PBMCs. The receptors derive from a young woman in good health and CMV-seronegative. The CDR3 runs from the conserved cysteine through the conserved F or W. A D gene is named only where the DNA matches it firmly. Clone sizes are given selectively: once, few, many, or a class where the clone is expanded.

-	TRBJ2-3	-	TRBV5-1	TGCGCCAGCAGTCCGGACAGAACCACAGATACGCAGTATTTT	CASSPDRTTDTQYF
TRBD1	TRBJ1-2	-	TRBV5-1	TGCGCCAGCAGCTTTACGGTAGGGGACAGGGACCCTTACTATGGCTACACCTTC	CASSFTVGDRDPYYGYTF
TRBD2	TRBJ2-3	-	TRBV9	TGTGCCAGCAGCGGTCCTAGCGGGAGCGCAGATACGCAGTATTTT	CASSGPSGSADTQYF
TRBD1	TRBJ1-2	-	TRBV6-5	TGTGCCAGCAGGCGACAGGGGGCGTTTTATGGCTACACCTTC	CASRRQGAFYGYTF
TRBD1	TRBJ1-1	-	TRBV28	TGTGCCAGCAGGATAGGGACAGGGAGAGCGACTGAAGCTTTCTTT	CASRIGTGRATEAFF
TRBD1	TRBJ1-2	-	TRBV29-1	TGCAGCGTGAGGGGACAGGGGAATAGGGACTATGGCTACACCTTC	CSVRGQGNRDYGYTF
-	TRBJ2-2	-	TRBV5-4	TGTGCCAGCAGCTTGGTTCAGGAGAACACCGGGGAGCTGTTTTTT	CASSLVQENTGELFF
-	TRBJ1-1	-	TRBV7-9	TGTGCCAGCAGCTTAGGGGAGACTGAAGCTTTCTTT	CASSLGETEAFF
-	TRBJ2-1	-	TRBV30	TGTGCCTGGAGTGTACTAGATGCCTACAATGAGCAGTTCTTC	CAWSVLDAYNEQFF
-	TRBJ1-6	-	TRBV9	TGTGCCAGCAGCCCCTCCAGGGACACCAATTCACCCCTCCACTTT	CASSPSRDTNSPLHF
-	TRBJ1-2	-	TRBV14	TGTGCCAGCAGCTACCCAGCGAACTATGGCTACACCTTC	CASSYPANYGYTF
TRBD2	TRBJ2-3	once	TRBV7-2	TGTGCCAGCAGCTTATGGCCTAGCGGGGCAGATACGCAGTATTTT	CASSLWPSGADTQYF
-	TRBJ1-5	once	TRBV6-5	TGTGCCAGCAGTTACCGACAGTATGAGCCCCAGCATTTT	CASSYRQYEPQHF
-	TRBJ2-1	-	TRBV27	TGTGCCAGCAGCGAAACATACAGGGGGGGATTCTTC	CASSETYRGGFF
TRBD1	TRBJ1-2	-	TRBV18	TGTGCCAGCTCACCTCTCACAGGGGGCGTGGATGGCTACACCTTC	CASSPLTGGVDGYTF
-	TRBJ1-3	-	TRBV4-3	TGCGCCAGCAGCCAAGCCCCGGGAGCGACTGGAAACACCATATATTTT	CASSQAPGATGNTIYF
-	TRBJ2-1	-	TRBV7-7	TGTGCTAGCAGCTTAGACTACTCGGGGTACAATGAGCAGTTCTTC	CASSLDYSGYNEQFF
TRBD1	TRBJ1-1	-	TRBV10-1	TGCGCCAGCAGTGATACCGGGACAGGGAACACTGAAGCTTTCTTT	CASSDTGTGNTEAFF
-	TRBJ2-7	-	TRBV19	TGTGCCAGTAGTATAGCGGCAGGGGACCACGAGCAGTACTTC	CASSIAAGDHEQYF
-	TRBJ1-2	-	TRBV15	TGTGCCACCAGCAGAGATAGTCCCCAGGGCCGGTATGGCTACACCTTC	CATSRDSPQGRYGYTF
-	TRBJ1-1	-	TRBV10-3	TGTGCCATCAGTTACCAGGGACAGAACACTGAAGCTTTCTTT	CAISYQGQNTEAFF
-	TRBJ2-5	-	TRBV27	TGTGCCAGCAGTTCGTCCGGAGGGGTTGGAGAGACCCAGTACTTC	CASSSSGGVGETQYF
TRBD1	TRBJ2-7	-	TRBV5-6	TGTGCCAGCAGCCCGACAGGGGATTACGAGCAGTACTTC	CASSPTGDYEQYF
TRBD2	TRBJ2-1	-	TRBV6-1	TGTGCCAGCATGTTGGGGGGGATAAACAATGAGCAGTTCTTC	CASMLGGINNEQFF
-	TRBJ1-3	-	TRBV30	TGTGCCTGGAGTGGTCAGGACACCATATATTTT	CAWSGQDTIYF
TRBD2	TRBJ2-3	-	TRBV5-1	TGCGCCAGCAGCTTGGGAGCGGGGACTAGCACAGATACGCAGTATTTT	CASSLGAGTSTDTQYF
TRBD1	TRBJ1-2	-	TRBV18	TGTGCCAGCTCACCCCGAGGGGGCGCCGGCTATGGCTACACCTTC	CASSPRGGAGYGYTF
TRBD1	TRBJ2-7	-	TRBV5-1	TGCGCCAGCAGCTTGGCTGGTGGGCAGGGGGCGAGTAAGGTTTCCTACGAGCAGTACTTC	CASSLAGGQGASKVSYEQYF
-	TRBJ2-5	-	TRBV6-1	TGTGCCAGCAGTGAAGGTCAGAAAGAGACCCAGTACTTC	CASSEGQKETQYF
-	TRBJ2-7	-	TRBV7-9	TGTGCCAGCAGCTTTGAGGGTACCTCCTACGAGCAGTACTTC	CASSFEGTSYEQYF
TRBD1	TRBJ2-1	-	TRBV9	TGTGCCAGCAGCGCCCACCGGGACAGGTCCTACAATGAGCAGTTCTTC	CASSAHRDRSYNEQFF
-	TRBJ2-3	-	TRBV28	TGTGCCAGCAGCCCAGGGGCGGTAGTTGCAGATACGCAGTATTTT	CASSPGAVVADTQYF
TRBD1	TRBJ1-1	-	TRBV11-3	TGTGCCAGCAGCTCGGGACAGGGAAGCACTGAAGCTTTCTTT	CASSSGQGSTEAFF
-	TRBJ2-7	-	TRBV6-9	TGTGCCAGCAGTTATGCAGGATACGAGCAGTACTTC	CASSYAGYEQYF
-	TRBJ2-7	-	TRBV19	TGTGCCAGTAGTATAGCGGTGAATGCCTACGAGCAGTACTTC	CASSIAVNAYEQYF
-	TRBJ2-1	-	TRBV6-5	TGTGCCACTCGGAGAGGGATGAATGAGCAGTTCTTC	CATRRGMNEQFF
TRBD1	TRBJ1-4	few	TRBV6-5	TGTGCCAGCAGTTCGTGGACAGGGTATGAAAAACTGTTTTTT	CASSSWTGYEKLFF